This T cell receptor (beta chain) stems from a study of shared clonotypes between healthy human individuals. Whole-study context: Every donor yielded three CD4 naive, three CD4 memory, two CD8 naive and one CD8 memory plate.

CD4+ cells underwent separation, giving CD45RA+ naive and CD45RA-negative memory subsets. Germline assignment: CDR1 SGHDT and CDR2 YYEEEE. V lost 6 bases and J 6 bases, leaving 13 bases between the germline ends. The CDR3 runs 13 residues. Using approximately 200 ng DNA, 32,000 or so T cell genomes, the sorted-subset replicate PCRs were run. Sequencing was performed with immunoSEQ multiplex PCR; in TCRdb, only in-frame clones are kept and a portion is missing. In the table there are 330,000 or so clones, roughly 70% of which are singletons. Sequenced: memory CD4+ T cells sorted from blood. Subset described: CD45RA-negative fraction. The clonotype comes from a man aged 25 to 40 in good health. The chain employs TRBV5-6 and TRBJ2-4; either TRBD1 or TRBD2 may fit D (6 bases each). This CDR3 is CASTGRGRNIQYF. CDR3 coding DNA: TGTGCCAGCACCGGCCGGGGGCGAAACATTCAGTACTTC.